The next 5 T cell receptor beta chains were all read from a single sample in a study of CD8+ T cells in alopecia areata. Indicated treatment: oral pan-JAK inhibitor, 5-10 mg twice daily. The authors extracted RNA and reverse transcribed it into cDNA as the sequencing template. Some clones are missing from TCRdb's copy, which holds only in-frame ones; the method was immunoSEQ multiplex PCR. The sample has over 200,000 clones, less than 65% seen once; the top ten hold roughly 4.2%. This material consisted of CD4+ T cells sorted from blood, taken at week 4, from a patient treated with tofacitinib. The source of these receptors is a human donor with alopecia areata.

V gene TRBV10-2 combines with J gene TRBJ2-1; 9 bases map to TRBD1. V gave up 10 bases and J gave up 10 bases; unmatched junction bases: 20. Germline V lookup: CDR1 WSHSY, CDR2 SAAADI. The CDR3 covers 16 residues. CDR3 in DNA: TGCGCCACCAGCAACCCAACCGGGGACAGGGCCCAGGAGCAGTTCTTC. It specifies CATSNPTGDRAQEQFF.

The sample holds one count of this clone. The junction shows a germline mismatch at one end, possibly a read error. V usage is TRBV7-7 and J usage is TRBJ2-2; D is uncertain. The CDR3 is 14 amino acids. Germline CDR1 reads SSHAT; CDR2 reads FNYEAQ (reference sequence). The DNA of the CDR3 is TGTGCTAGCAGCTTAAATCGAGAGAGCGGGGAGCTGTTTTTT. Encoded protein: CASSLNRESGELFF.

This clone showed up just a few times. The CDR3 nucleotides are TGTGCCAGCACCCGCAACCGATGGTATGGCTACACCTTC. Protein product: CASTRNRWYGYTF. The J gene is TRBJ1-2, the V gene TRBV27; no clear D gene. The V gene's germline CDR1 is MNHEY and CDR2 SMNVEV (reference sequence). V was pared by 7 bases and J by 5 bases, with 14 bases between. The CDR3 has 13 amino acids.

This sequence joins TRBV6-5 and TRBJ2-2, with TRBD1 as a possible D gene (5 bases). Germline CDR1 and CDR2: MNHEY and SVGAGI. The CDR3 is 15 amino acids. V was shortened by 2 bases and J by 3 bases, with 10 bases between the two germline ends. The CDR3 sequence is CASSYQPGYTGELFF. CDR3 nucleotides: TGTGCCAGCAGTTACCAACCAGGGTACACCGGGGAGCTGTTTTTT.

The chain has TRBV15 and TRBJ2-2; TRBD1 matches at 10 bases. The CDR3 is 16 residues long. Germline loops: CDR1 LNHNV, CDR2 YYDKDF (reference sequence). V trimming: 1 base; J trimming: 5 bases; junction bases outside the gene matches: 4. CDR3 in amino acids: CATSRGGDRGTGELFF. CDR3 sequence (DNA): TGTGCCACCAGCAGAGGAGGGGACAGGGGTACCGGGGAGCTGTTTTTT.